This T cell receptor beta chain was documented in a study of T-cell memory formation after mild COVID-19. Broader study findings: In pre-infection memory, a portion of responding clones appeared, which suggested that cross-reactive memory joined. Shrinking CD4+ clones resided mostly in CM and EM, and CD8+ ones in EMRA.

The CDR3 extends over 17 amino acids. V lost 2 bases, J lost 2 bases, and 16 bases lay in between. Germline loops: CDR1 KGHDR, CDR2 SFDVKD. TCRdb reprocessed the 5' RACE reads with MiXCR, giving one entry per CDR3 protein. Of under 300,000 distinct CDR3 sequences listed, 15% to 20% are singletons. Comments on this clonotype: Antigen unknown.

The sequence was collected from a man younger than 30 who had mild COVID-19 (a few samples of this study predate the infection). Cell type and time point are not known. This chain joins TRBV24-1 and TRBJ2-3, with a tentative D call TRBD2 (7 bases). Sequencing was carried out using PBMCs or a T cell subset sorted from them (not recorded which). The CDR3 DNA sequence: TGTGCCACCAGTGATTCCCTGGGGGGGGGCGCCACAGATACGCAGTATTTT. This sequence encodes CATSDSLGGGATDTQYF.